These 16 T cell receptor beta chains came from one sample sequenced in a study of T cell responses to AZD1222 COVID-19 vaccine. The protocol was immunoSEQ multiplex PCR, while the TCRdb copy is restricted to in-frame clones and leaves out a portion. In the table there are some 140,000 clones, roughly 93% of which are singletons. The specimen comprised peripheral blood, sampled 28 days after the second AZD1222 dose. The receptors were sampled from an adult who received the AZD1222 COVID-19 vaccine.

The chain has TRBV11-2 and TRBJ2-5; 16 bases agree with TRBD2. Germline lookup yields CDR1 SGHAT and CDR2 FQNNGV. This CDR3 spans 17 amino acids. V trimming: 5 bases; J trimming: 5 bases; junction bases outside the gene matches: 8. As DNA, the CDR3 is TGTGCCAGCAGCGTGGGACTAGCGGGGGGGGATTGGGAGACCCAGTACTTC. Its protein product is CASSVGLAGGDWETQYF.

There are a few counts of this clone. The rearrangement uses TRBV10-3 and TRBJ2-4; D is tentatively TRBD1 or TRBD2 (6 bases each). CDR3 length: 16 amino acids. V gave up 0 bases and J gave up 2 bases, with 11 bases separating them. The germline V gene has CDR1 ENHRY and CDR2 SYGVKD. The CDR3 nucleotides read TGTGCCATCAGTGAGTCGGGGGGCCAAACCAAAAACATTCAGTACTTC. It codes for CAISESGGQTKNIQYF.

The gene calls are TRBV19 and TRBJ1-2; the D is unclear. The CDR3 is 12 residues long. Trimming pared 5 bases from V and 4 bases from J, leaving 8 bases between. Germline CDR1 LNHDA, CDR2 SQIVND (reference sequence). The CDR3 coding sequence is TGTGCCAGTAGTGTCTACAGCTATGGCTACACCTTC. Encoded protein: CASSVYSYGYTF.

The chain employs TRBV5-1 and TRBJ2-1; D is perhaps TRBD1 or TRBD2 (6 bases each). Germline-derived CDR1 and CDR2 are SGHRS and YFSETQ. The CDR3 covers 20 residues. Trimming shortened V by 2 bases and J by 0 bases, and 24 bases separated the two germline ends. This CDR3 is CASSFPSGARLGSSYNEQFF. In DNA, the CDR3 is TGCGCCAGCAGCTTTCCCTCGGGGGCAAGGCTTGGAAGCTCCTACAATGAGCAGTTCTTC.

J is TRBJ1-1 and V is TRBV27; D gene ambiguous. CDR1 MNHEY and CDR2 SMNVEV come from the germline V gene (reference sequence). There are 15 residues in the CDR3. The germline V and J ends were trimmed by 5 bases and 4 bases, with 17 bases remaining between them. CDR3 loop: CASSQETWAGTEAFF. The CDR3 coding sequence is TGTGCCAGCAGTCAGGAGACGTGGGCGGGCACTGAAGCTTTCTTT.

This clone showed up just once. This chain uses TRBV11-3 with TRBJ1-6; no clear D gene. The CDR3 length is 17 residues. Germline values: CDR1 SGHNT, CDR2 YENEEA. V shed 5 bases and J shed 4 bases, with 18 bases lying between them. The CDR3 is CASSPIRGGNYNSPLHF. Here the CDR3 DNA reads TGTGCCAGCAGCCCTATCCGGGGAGGGAATTATAATTCACCCCTCCACTTT.

This sequence joins TRBV6-6 and TRBJ1-5, with TRBD1 matching over 7 bases. Per germline, CDR1 MNHNY and CDR2 SVGAGI (reference sequence). The CDR3 covers 15 residues. V gave up 4 bases and J gave up 6 bases; unmatched junction bases: 9. CDR3 in amino acids: CASSSRGVSGQPQHF. The CDR3 DNA reads TGTGCCAGCAGTTCCAGGGGGGTGAGCGGTCAGCCCCAGCATTTT.

This chain uses TRBV9 with TRBJ2-1, with 10 bases that match TRBD2. V was pared by 0 bases and J by 4 bases, with 7 bases of the junction left unmatched. The germline CDR1 and CDR2 sequences are SGDLS and YYNGEE. The CDR3 has 17 amino acids. CDR3 in amino acids: CASSVVSGGAFYNEQFF. The CDR3 DNA reads as TGTGCCAGCAGCGTAGTGAGCGGGGGGGCCTTTTACAATGAGCAGTTCTTC.

This chain links TRBV27 with TRBJ1-5, with no clear D. CDR1 is MNHEY and CDR2 is SMNVEV in the germline V gene (reference sequence). V was shortened by 5 bases and J by 0 bases, with 11 bases between the two germline ends. The CDR3 totals 15 residues. CDR3 loop: CASSLRADSNQPQHF. CDR3 in DNA: TGTGCCAGCAGTCTACGGGCGGATAGCAATCAGCCCCAGCATTTT.

This chain joins TRBV6-5 and TRBJ1-2; D is perhaps TRBD1 (5 bases). The germline gives CDR1 MNHEY, CDR2 SVGAGI. V lost 7 bases, J lost 4 bases, and 13 bases lay in between. The CDR3 extends over 13 amino acids. CDR3 sequence: CASTLGLLYGYTF. CDR3 DNA: TGTGCCAGCACCCTGGGACTCCTCTATGGCTACACCTTC.

The V gene is TRBV4-2, the J gene TRBJ2-1, with TRBD2 matching 13 bases. Germline loops: CDR1 LGHNA, CDR2 YNFKEQ. This CDR3 spans 17 amino acids. J lost 8 bases, V lost 1 base, and 8 bases had no gene match. CDR3 bases: TGTGCCAGCAGCCAAGGCGGACTAGCGGGGGATTTTGATGAGCAGTTCTTC. Its protein product is CASSQGGLAGDFDEQFF.

V and J are TRBV19 and TRBJ1-1; D call uncertain. In germline, CDR1 is LNHDA, CDR2 SQIVND (reference sequence). This CDR3 is 10 amino acids long. V lost 6 bases and J lost 4, with 3 bases in between. CDR3 protein: CASRGTEAFF. The CDR3 DNA reads TGTGCCAGTAGAGGCACTGAAGCTTTCTTT.

The gene calls are TRBV6-5 and TRBJ1-2; D is unclear. V was pared by 6 bases and J by 5 bases, with 16 bases between. This CDR3 is 14 amino acids long. Germline V lookup: CDR1 MNHEY, CDR2 SVGAGI. CDR3 residues: CASRAEAQNYGYTF. CDR3 bases: TGTGCCAGCAGGGCGGAGGCACAGAATTATGGCTACACCTTC.

The rearrangement links TRBV30 to TRBJ1-6; 8 nucleotides match TRBD1. Losses at the gene ends were 3 bases for V and 13 bases for J; bases not matched to a gene: 5. The length of the CDR3 is 12 residues. Germline lookup yields CDR1 GTSNPN and CDR2 SVGIG (reference sequence). CDR3 nucleotide sequence: TGTGCCTGGAGCCCACAGGGGGGTCCCCTCCACTTT. Its translation: CAWSPQGGPLHF.

The chain uses TRBV29-1 and TRBJ1-3; D remains unclear. Trimming pared 5 bases from V and 0 bases from J, leaving 2 bases between. The CDR3 runs to 11 residues. Germline assignment: CDR1 SQVTM and CDR2 ANQGSEA. In DNA form, the CDR3 reads TGCAGCGTTACCTCTGGAAACACCATATATTTT. Its protein product is CSVTSGNTIYF.

The genes are TRBV28 and TRBJ1-6; D is perhaps TRBD1 (5 bases). V was clipped by 1 base and J by 10 bases, with 11 bases between them. Germline lookup yields CDR1 MDHEN and CDR2 SYDVKM. The CDR3 has 14 residues. CDR3 protein: CASSLSRVGSPLHF. The CDR3 DNA reads as TGTGCCAGCAGTTTATCCAGGGTTGGCTCACCCCTCCACTTT.